Below, 8 T cell receptor beta chains from the same sample are listed, as sequenced in a study of glioma-infiltrating T cells after dendritic cell vaccination. Data came from immunoSEQ multiplex PCR; TCRdb stores just in-frame clones and leaves some out. The sample lists 90,000 to 95,000 clones; approximately 78% were seen once. Time point specified: after dendritic cell vaccination, including at tumor progression/relapse. Sequenced material: blood, taken after dendritic cell vaccination. These receptor sequences come from a human donor with glioblastoma.

As concerns this clone: No conserved phenylalanine or tryptophan ends this CDR3, so it is likely a read error. The chain recombines TRBV18 with TRBJ2-7; no clear D. Germline CDR1 is KGHSH and CDR2 is LQKENI. V was shortened by 3 bases and J by 1 base, with 10 bases between the two germline ends. The CDR3 consists of 14 residues. The CDR3: CASSPVGVSYEQYS. DNA of the CDR3: TGTGCCAGCTCACCCGTGGGCGTGTCCTACGAGCAGTACTCC.

A single count supports this clone. The chain uses TRBV6-5 and TRBJ2-7; D is undetermined. Trimming left V 5 bases short and J 3 bases short, with 8 bases between. From germline, CDR1 is MNHEY and CDR2 SVGAGI. The CDR3 runs to 12 residues. The CDR3 is CASSPRSYEQYF. CDR3 nucleotides: TGTGCCAGCAGTCCCCGCAGCTACGAGCAGTACTTC.

The rearrangement uses TRBV30 and TRBJ2-2; D is undetermined. Germline V gene sequence: CDR1 GTSNPN, CDR2 SVGIG (reference sequence). The V gene lost 6 bases and the J gene lost 6 bases, with 8 bases spanning the gap. This CDR3 is 11 amino acids long. CDR3 residues: CACPSSGELFF. The CDR3 nucleotides are TGTGCCTGCCCCTCGTCCGGGGAGCTGTTTTTT.

The chain carries TRBV5-1 and TRBJ2-5; perhaps TRBD1 as D (6 bases). Trimming took off 9 bases at V and 2 bases at J, with 11 bases between the two ends. Germline V gives CDR1 SGHRS, CDR2 YFSETQ. The CDR3 is 12 amino acids. The DNA for the CDR3 is TGCGCCAACCCGACAGGTCAAGAGACCCAGTACTTC. Protein product: CANPTGQETQYF.

This clone has more than one count but fewer than ten. CDR3 coding DNA: TGCGCCAGCAGCTTCGGCAGGGTGAACGAGCAGTACTTC. Its translation: CASSFGRVNEQYF. The chain is built from TRBV5-1 and TRBJ2-7, with D possibly being TRBD1 (5 bases). This CDR3 is 13 amino acids long. The V gene lost 2 bases and the J gene lost 5 bases, with 11 bases spanning the gap. CDR1 is SGHRS, CDR2 YFSETQ, per germline.

This clone was counted a few times. The chain is built from TRBV16 and TRBJ1-5; the match to TRBD1 covers 7 bases. CDR3 length: 18 residues. Germline values: CDR1 KGHSY, CDR2 FQNENV. J was trimmed by 0 bases and V by 4 bases; bases with no gene match: 12. This CDR3 reads CASSPLFRQGSSNQPQHF. DNA for the CDR3: TGTGCCAGCAGCCCCCTTTTCAGACAGGGAAGTAGCAATCAGCCCCAGCATTTT.

The V call is TRBV2, the J call TRBJ2-3; 9 bases fit TRBD2. The V gene end was trimmed by 3 bases and the J gene end by 5 bases; junction bases not matched to a gene: 12. There are 17 residues in the CDR3. Germline CDR1 reads SNHLY; CDR2 reads FYNNEI. The CDR3 reads CASSEGTAGGPGDTQYF. The CDR3 DNA reads as TGTGCCAGCAGTGAGGGCACTGCGGGAGGGCCGGGAGATACGCAGTATTTT. Looking up the rest from reference TRBV2 and TRBJ2-3 gives the full variable domain: EPEVTQTPSHQVTQMGQEVILRCVPISNHLYFYWYRQILGQKVEFLVSFYNNEISEKSEIFDDQFSVERPDGSNFTLKIRSTKLEDSAMYFCASSEGTAGGPGDTQYFGPGTRLTVL.

This rearrangement joins TRBV5-8 to TRBJ1-2; no firm D call. This CDR3 has 11 residues. The V end lost 6 bases, the J end lost 9 bases, and 12 bases lay between the germline ends. Germline-derived CDR1 and CDR2 are SGHTS and YDEGEE. The CDR3 DNA reads as TGTGCCAGCACAATCTACGGGAGCTACACCTTC. Encoded protein: CASTIYGSYTF. The full variable domain, in which reference TRBV5-8 and TRBJ1-2 provide the parts outside the CDR3, is EAGVTQSPTHLIKTRGQQATLRCSPISGHTSVYWYQQALGLGLQFLLWYDEGEERNRGNFPPRFSGRQFPNYSSELNVNALELEDSALYLCASTIYGSYTFGSGTRLTVV.